This passage covers 25 T cell receptor beta chains from one sample sequenced in a study of T cell clonotyping in hematopoietic cell transplantation. Some clones are missing from TCRdb's copy, which holds only in-frame ones; the method was immunoSEQ multiplex PCR. The table has roughly 42,000 clones, about 95% seen once. Sequenced: peripheral blood mononuclear cells. These receptor sequences come from a woman aged 45 to 65 in good health. Some clones in this sample may be carry-over from other donors' samples.

The chain combines TRBV29-1 with TRBJ2-5, with a weak D call TRBD1 (6 bases). Trimming pared 7 bases from V and 7 bases from J, leaving 16 bases between. CDR1 and CDR2 from the germline V gene are SQVTM and ANQGSEA. This CDR3 comprises 12 residues. The CDR3 nucleotides read TGCAGCGCGACGGACAGTCCGGGGACCCAGTACTTC. Translating gives CSATDSPGTQYF.

The rearrangement joins TRBV19 to TRBJ2-7; D may correspond to TRBD1 or TRBD2 (5 bases each). The CDR3 length is 13 residues. V was clipped by 5 bases and J by 4 bases, with 12 bases between them. CDR1 and CDR2 (germline): LNHDA, SQIVND (reference sequence). The CDR3 sequence: CASSAGSGYEQYF. CDR3 sequence (DNA): TGTGCCAGTAGTGCAGGGTCGGGGTACGAGCAGTACTTC.

This chain uses TRBV11-3 with TRBJ2-5; D is unclear. The length of the CDR3 is 13 residues. Trimming took 1 base from V and 2 from J, leaving 5 bases between them. Germline V gene sequence: CDR1 SGHNT, CDR2 YENEEA. The CDR3 DNA reads as TGTGCCAGCAGCTTAGGTGGGCAAGAGACCCAGTACTTC. This gives the protein CASSLGGQETQYF.

This chain uses TRBV10-3 with TRBJ2-5, with D perhaps TRBD1 (5 bases). Germline lookup yields CDR1 ENHRY and CDR2 SYGVKD. Trimming shortened V by 3 bases and J by 2 bases, and 13 bases separated the two germline ends. This CDR3 has 15 residues. The CDR3 region has the DNA TGTGCCATCAGTGATTATCCCGACAGTCAAGAGACCCAGTACTTC. Translating it yields CAISDYPDSQETQYF.

V is TRBV28 and J is TRBJ1-4, with a possible D match to TRBD1 (5 bases). The germline V gene has CDR1 MDHEN and CDR2 SYDVKM. The CDR3 spans 15 residues. Trimming removed 6 bases at V and 3 bases at J, with 14 bases between. CDR3 bases: TGTGCCAGCAGGCTTGCGGGGGTGGCTAATGAAAAACTGTTTTTT. Translated: CASRLAGVANEKLFF.

This clone appeared a few times. The chain employs TRBV4-3 and TRBJ2-6, with D hard to call. V shed 0 bases and J shed 1 base, with 7 bases lying between them. The CDR3 has 16 residues. CDR1 is LGHNA, CDR2 YSLEER, per germline. CDR3 region: CASSQDTSSGANVLTF. DNA of the CDR3: TGCGCCAGCAGCCAAGATACCTCTTCTGGGGCCAACGTCCTGACTTTC.

The chain employs TRBV7-2 and TRBJ1-1, with 8 positions matching TRBD1. The CDR3 covers 13 residues. CDR1 SGHTA and CDR2 FQGNSA come from the germline V gene. Trimming removed 5 bases from V and 7 bases from J; junction bases left unmatched: 6. The CDR3 DNA reads TGTGCCAGCAGCAGGACAGGGTTTGGTGAAGCTTTCTTT. Translating it yields CASSRTGFGEAFF.

This chain uses TRBV7-9 with TRBJ1-4; D gene unclear. Germline CDR1 and CDR2: SEHNR and FQNEAQ (reference sequence). CDR3 length equals 12 residues. V shed 4 bases and J shed 5 bases, with 5 bases lying between them. CDR3 residues: CASSWENEKLFF. DNA for the CDR3: TGTGCCAGCAGCTGGGAAAATGAAAAACTGTTTTTT.

The chain combines TRBV5-6 with TRBJ2-7, with D possibly being TRBD1 (5 bases). Trimming stripped 2 bases from V and 4 bases from J, with 13 bases between. Germline CDR1 SGHDT, CDR2 YYEEEE. This CDR3 contains 14 residues. The DNA for the CDR3 is TGTGCCAGCAGCTTATGGGCGACAGCATACGAGCAGTACTTC. Translation: CASSLWATAYEQYF.

V and J are TRBV25-1 and TRBJ1-3; TRBD1 agrees at 7 bases. CDR3 length: 14 residues. CDR1 is MGHDK and CDR2 is SYGVNS in the germline V gene. Trimming removed 8 bases from V and 0 bases from J; junction bases left unmatched: 4. The CDR3 here is CASEAGGSGNTIYF. Written as DNA, the CDR3 is TGTGCCAGCGAGGCAGGGGGCTCTGGAAACACCATATATTTT.

This sequence joins TRBV10-3 and TRBJ1-6, with D hard to call. The V gene lost 6 bases and the J gene lost 7 bases, with 10 bases spanning the gap. The CDR3 sequence is 13 residues long. The germline gives CDR1 ENHRY, CDR2 SYGVKD. The chain's CDR3 is CAIRTDLNSPLHF. The CDR3 DNA follows: TGTGCCATCAGAACAGACCTAAATTCACCCCTCCACTTT.

This chain connects TRBV6-6 to TRBJ1-5, with D perhaps matching TRBD1 (6 bases). Trimming took off 7 bases at V and 3 bases at J, with 16 bases between the two ends. CDR1 and CDR2 (germline): MNHNY, SVGAGI (reference sequence). This CDR3 spans 15 amino acids. The CDR3 loop is CASTLGDTTNQPQHF. The CDR3 coding sequence is TGTGCCAGCACCTTGGGGGACACGACCAATCAGCCCCAGCATTTT.

The chain employs TRBV5-6 and TRBJ2-1; 8 bases fit TRBD2. V dropped 5 bases and J dropped 2; count of bases not matched to a gene: 6. The CDR3 is 15 amino acids. CDR1 SGHDT and CDR2 YYEEEE come from the germline V gene. The chain's CDR3 is CASSTGGFTYNEQFF. The CDR3 DNA reads as TGTGCCAGCAGTACGGGGGGGTTCACCTACAATGAGCAGTTCTTC.

The chain carries TRBV6-5 and TRBJ2-1; possibly TRBD2 for D (6 bases). Germline loops: CDR1 MNHEY, CDR2 SVGAGI. CDR3 size: 14 residues. V shed 6 bases and J shed 6 bases, with 15 bases lying between them. Here the CDR3 DNA reads TGTGCCAGCAGGTCCACCCAGGGAGGCAATGAGCAGTTCTTC. Translating it yields CASRSTQGGNEQFF.

The J gene is TRBJ2-6, the V gene TRBV19, with a tentative D call TRBD1 (6 bases). This CDR3 contains 16 residues. The V gene's germline CDR1 is LNHDA and CDR2 SQIVND (reference sequence). Trimming stripped 8 bases from V and 4 bases from J, with 18 bases between. CDR3 protein: CASGQPTLSGANVLTF. As DNA, the CDR3 is TGTGCCAGTGGACAGCCAACTCTTTCCGGGGCCAACGTCCTGACTTTC.

This chain links TRBV10-3 with TRBJ2-7; D gene uncertain. Germline V lookup: CDR1 ENHRY, CDR2 SYGVKD. The CDR3 is made up of 13 amino acids. Trimming removed 10 bases at V and 0 bases at J, with 13 bases between. The CDR3 loop is CATADRPSYEQYF. The CDR3 DNA follows: TGTGCCACCGCGGACCGACCCTCCTACGAGCAGTACTTC.

The chain joins TRBV7-9 to TRBJ2-1, with TRBD1 matching 7 bases. Per germline, CDR1 SEHNR and CDR2 FQNEAQ (reference sequence). The V gene end was trimmed by 6 bases and the J gene end by 5 bases; junction bases not matched to a gene: 10. The CDR3 spans 15 residues. CDR3 residues: CASRSKTGSDNEQFF. The CDR3 bases are TGTGCCAGCAGATCTAAGACAGGGAGCGACAATGAGCAGTTCTTC.

The chain uses TRBV30 and TRBJ1-5; tentative D call: TRBD1 (6 bases). V lost 5 bases and J lost 4, with 9 bases in between. The germline gives CDR1 GTSNPN, CDR2 SVGIG (reference sequence). The CDR3 totals 12 residues. CDR3 in DNA: TGTGCCTGGGCAGGGGAAAATCAGCCCCAGCATTTT. Translation: CAWAGENQPQHF.

The chain is built from TRBV2 and TRBJ1-2; a weak D match, TRBD1 (5 bases). The CDR3 runs 14 residues. V gave up 5 bases and J gave up 4 bases, with 14 bases separating them. Germline lookup yields CDR1 SNHLY and CDR2 FYNNEI. The chain's CDR3 is CASSSARESYGYTF. As DNA, the CDR3 is TGTGCCAGCAGTTCGGCCAGGGAAAGCTATGGCTACACCTTC.

This chain links TRBV27 with TRBJ1-5; D gene ambiguous. Trimming shortened V by 4 bases and J by 2 bases, and 9 bases separated the two germline ends. Germline-derived CDR1 and CDR2 are MNHEY and SMNVEV (reference sequence). The CDR3 totals 14 residues. CDR3: CASSWNRGNQPQHF. The CDR3 region has the DNA TGTGCCAGCAGTTGGAACAGAGGCAATCAGCCCCAGCATTTT.

The chain has TRBV7-8 and TRBJ1-6, with a tentative D call TRBD1 (5 bases). The germline gives CDR1 SGHVS, CDR2 FQNEAQ. The CDR3 has 15 amino acids. V was pared by 5 bases and J by 6 bases, with 14 bases between. CDR3 in amino acids: CASSLGTGVNSPLHF. The CDR3 nucleotides are TGTGCCAGCAGCCTTGGGACCGGGGTTAATTCACCCCTCCACTTT.

The chain recombines TRBV6-6 with TRBJ2-1, with 8 bases matching TRBD1. Germline CDR1 reads MNHNY; CDR2 reads SVGAGI (reference sequence). CDR3 size: 15 residues. Trimming cost V 10 bases and J 5 bases; bases outside gene matches: 13. The CDR3 nucleotides are TGTGCCACCTACCGGGCAGGGGGCAAAAACAATGAGCAGTTCTTC. Translation gives CATYRAGGKNNEQFF.

A few counts support this clone. The gene calls are TRBV19 and TRBJ1-2; TRBD1 matches 7 bases. V shed 4 bases, J shed 6 bases, and the junction held 11 bases outside the gene matches. The CDR3 covers 15 residues. Germline V CDR1 and CDR2: LNHDA, SQIVND (reference sequence). This CDR3 is CASSKEGTAWDGYTF. The CDR3 DNA reads TGTGCCAGTAGTAAGGAGGGGACAGCCTGGGATGGCTACACCTTC.

The V call is TRBV19, the J call TRBJ1-2, with D unclear. The germline V gene encodes CDR1 LNHDA and CDR2 SQIVND (reference sequence). Trimming took 5 bases from V and 12 from J, leaving 22 bases between them. The CDR3 spans 14 residues. This chain's CDR3 is CASSPQTSRRAHTF. CDR3 nucleotide sequence: TGTGCCAGTAGTCCCCAGACGAGCAGAAGGGCACACACCTTC.

The chain has TRBV6-6 and TRBJ2-7, with TRBD2 as a possible D gene (5 bases). The V gene lost 4 bases and the J gene lost 1 base, with 14 bases spanning the gap. Per the germline V gene, CDR1 is MNHNY and CDR2 is SVGAGI (reference sequence). This CDR3 contains 15 residues. The CDR3 coding sequence is TGTGCCAGCAGTTCCTACCAGAAGCGGTCCTACGAGCAGTACTTC. As protein: CASSSYQKRSYEQYF.